The next 15 T cell receptor beta chains were all read from a single sample in a study of blood T cell repertoires in COVID-19. Using immunoSEQ multiplex PCR, the repertoire was profiled, and TCRdb retains in-frame clones only, with some absent. Counted here are under 150,000 clones, approximately 80% occurring once; the ten biggest clones make up 8% to 10%. Input material: peripheral blood. Every receptor here comes from a man aged 35-49 years with active or convalescent COVID-19.

The chain links TRBV6-6 to TRBJ1-3; no reliable D call. The germline CDR1 and CDR2 sequences are MNHNY and SVGAGI (reference sequence). The CDR3 sequence is 16 residues long. Trimming removed 0 bases at V and 0 bases at J, with 9 bases between. The CDR3 sequence is CASSYSQAISGNTIYF. In DNA, the CDR3 is TGTGCCAGCAGTTACTCACAAGCGATCTCTGGAAACACCATATATTTT.

This sequence joins TRBV27 and TRBJ1-5, with a possible D match to TRBD1 (6 bases). The CDR3 contains 14 residues. Trimming cost V 5 bases and J 2 bases, with 10 bases left between them. Germline V gene sequence: CDR1 MNHEY, CDR2 SMNVEV (reference sequence). The CDR3 sequence is CASSVGGGNQPQHF. CDR3 bases: TGTGCCAGCAGTGTAGGGGGGGGCAATCAGCCCCAGCATTTT.

The chain uses TRBV7-9 and TRBJ2-7; TRBD2 agrees at 9 bases. Germline loops: CDR1 SEHNR, CDR2 FQNEAQ (reference sequence). Trimming at V came to 3 bases and at J to 1 base, leaving 4 bases not matched to a gene. The CDR3 sequence is 15 residues long. The CDR3 is CASSFGSGGSYEQYF. CDR3 in DNA: TGTGCCAGCAGCTTCGGTAGCGGGGGTTCCTACGAGCAGTACTTC.

As to this clone: The sample contains more than one DNA sequence encoding this CDR3. The rearrangement links TRBV5-1 to TRBJ2-7; D is perhaps TRBD1 (6 bases). Germline V gives CDR1 SGHRS, CDR2 YFSETQ. This CDR3 comprises 13 residues. Deletions cut 2 bases from V and 3 bases from J, with 9 bases between. CDR3 in amino acids: CASSLGQIYEQYF. Here the CDR3 DNA reads TGCGCCAGCAGCTTAGGACAGATCTACGAGCAGTACTTC.

The CDR3 DNA reads TGTGCCAGCAGCACACAATTAGCGGGGGGGCTCGATGAGCAGTTCTTC. It codes for CASSTQLAGGLDEQFF. The V call is TRBV7-6, the J call TRBJ2-1; TRBD2 matches at 11 bases. CDR3 length: 16 amino acids. The germline V gene has CDR1 SGHVS and CDR2 FNYEAQ. Unmatched junction bases numbered 11, after V lost 5 bases and J lost 8 bases.

The chain is built from TRBV5-1 and TRBJ2-2; D possibly corresponds to TRBD1 (6 bases). V lost 5 bases and J 4 bases, leaving 12 bases between the germline ends. This CDR3 spans 14 amino acids. The germline CDR1 and CDR2 sequences are SGHRS and YFSETQ. CDR3 region: CASRGQSSTGELFF. DNA for the CDR3: TGCGCCAGCAGAGGACAGTCGAGCACCGGGGAGCTGTTTTTT.

The V call is TRBV10-3, the J call TRBJ2-7; D perhaps matches TRBD2 (5 bases). The germline V gene has CDR1 ENHRY and CDR2 SYGVKD. V lost 3 bases, J lost 2 bases, and 14 bases lay in between. CDR3 length: 15 residues. The CDR3 is CAISELETPTYEQYF. The CDR3 region has the DNA TGTGCCATCAGTGAACTAGAGACACCCACCTACGAGCAGTACTTC.

V usage is TRBV25-1 and J usage is TRBJ2-3; the match to TRBD2 covers 10 bases. This CDR3 has 16 amino acids. After removal of 3 bases from V and 4 bases from J, the junction contained 7 bases not matched to a gene. Germline-derived CDR1 and CDR2 are MGHDK and SYGVNS. CDR3 sequence: CASSDASGGPSDTQYF. DNA of the CDR3: TGTGCCAGCAGTGACGCTAGCGGGGGCCCCTCAGATACGCAGTATTTT.

The chain employs TRBV5-6 and TRBJ1-1; tentative D call: TRBD1 (6 bases). Germline V CDR1 and CDR2: SGHDT, YYEEEE. This CDR3 spans 12 amino acids. The V end was cut by 4 bases, the J end by 5 bases, with 9 bases between. CDR3 residues: CASSLGTTEAFF. The DNA for the CDR3 is TGTGCCAGCAGCCTAGGGACAACTGAAGCTTTCTTT.

This rearrangement joins TRBV18 to TRBJ2-7, with D unresolved. V was shortened by 1 base and J by 5 bases, with 12 bases between the two germline ends. CDR3 length: 14 amino acids. The V gene's germline CDR1 is KGHSH and CDR2 LQKENI. The CDR3 bases are TGTGCCAGCTCACCACGGCAGGTCCTCAACGAGCAGTACTTC. Translation: CASSPRQVLNEQYF.

The chain combines TRBV5-4 with TRBJ1-2; 8 bases fit TRBD1. V lost 7 bases, J lost 8 bases, and 4 bases stayed unmatched. Germline V gene data show CDR1 as SGHNT and CDR2 as YYREEE (reference sequence). CDR3 length: 11 amino acids. The CDR3 protein is CASRTGRGYTF. DNA for the CDR3: TGTGCCAGCCGGACAGGGCGCGGCTACACCTTC.

The V and J genes are TRBV6-5 and TRBJ1-6; TRBD1 is a possible D gene (6 bases). The CDR3 consists of 13 residues. V shed 6 bases and J shed 11 bases, with 14 bases lying between them. Germline loops: CDR1 MNHEY, CDR2 SVGAGI. The CDR3 region is CASRKGGVTPLHF. In nucleotides, the CDR3 is TGTGCCAGCAGAAAGGGGGGGGTGACACCCCTCCACTTT.

This clone occurred once. This rearrangement joins TRBV18 to TRBJ1-1, with a possible D match to TRBD1 (5 bases). Germline V gives CDR1 KGHSH, CDR2 LQKENI. The CDR3 is 16 residues long. Trimming took 5 bases from V and 1 from J, leaving 17 bases between them. The CDR3 DNA reads as TGTGCCAGCTCATCGGGGATGGGGGGTACGAACACTGAAGCTTTCTTT. It translates to CASSSGMGGTNTEAFF.

The chain couples TRBV25-1 to TRBJ2-7; 8 bases line up with TRBD1. CDR1 and CDR2 from the germline V gene are MGHDK and SYGVNS. The CDR3 runs 13 residues. V gave up 7 bases and J gave up 6 bases; unmatched junction bases: 8. CDR3 region: CASKPGQVREQYF. Here the CDR3 DNA reads TGTGCCAGCAAACCGGGACAGGTCCGCGAGCAGTACTTC.

The genes are TRBV9 and TRBJ1-4; 7 bases agree with TRBD1. The germline CDR1 and CDR2 sequences are SGDLS and YYNGEE. The length of the CDR3 is 16 residues. The V and J ends lost 3 bases and 2 bases, in that order; junction bases with no gene match: 7. CDR3 sequence reads: CASSAQPGGTNEKLFF. CDR3 DNA: TGTGCCAGCAGCGCACAGCCAGGGGGTACTAATGAAAAACTGTTTTTT.